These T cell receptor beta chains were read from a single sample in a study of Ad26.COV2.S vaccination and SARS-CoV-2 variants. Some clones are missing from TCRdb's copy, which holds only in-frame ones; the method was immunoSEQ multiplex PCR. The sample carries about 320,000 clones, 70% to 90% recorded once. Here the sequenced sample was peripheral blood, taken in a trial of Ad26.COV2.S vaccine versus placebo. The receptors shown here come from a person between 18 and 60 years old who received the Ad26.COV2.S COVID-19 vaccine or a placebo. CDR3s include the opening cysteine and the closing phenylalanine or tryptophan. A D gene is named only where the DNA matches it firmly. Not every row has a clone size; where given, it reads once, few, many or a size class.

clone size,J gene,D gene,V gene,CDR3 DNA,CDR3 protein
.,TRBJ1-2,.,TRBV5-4,TGTGCCAGCAGCTTGCGGGGGGTCTACGGCTACACCTTC,CASSLRGVYGYTF
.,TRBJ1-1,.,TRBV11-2,TGTGCCAGCAGCTTAAGACTAGTGACTGAAGCTTTCTTT,CASSLRLVTEAFF
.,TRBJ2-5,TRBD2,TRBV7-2,TGTGCCAGCAGCTTAGCGGAAGATTTAGCGGGGGCGGGAGAGACCCAGTACTTC,CASSLAEDLAGAGETQYF
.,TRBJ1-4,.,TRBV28,TGTGCCAGCAGCCGGGGGAGGGTAGCTAATGAAAAACTGTTTTTT,CASSRGRVANEKLFF
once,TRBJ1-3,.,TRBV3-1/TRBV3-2,TGTGCCAGCAGCCAAGGTGGGGTATGGGGAAACACCATATATTTT,CASSQGGVWGNTIYF
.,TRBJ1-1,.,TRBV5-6,TGTGCCAGCAGTCAATGGGAGGGGCTTTGGGCTTTCTTT,CASSQWEGLWAFF
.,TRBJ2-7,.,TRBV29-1,TGCAGCGTTGAATTCGGGGTAGGAGCCTACGAGCAGTACTTC,CSVEFGVGAYEQYF
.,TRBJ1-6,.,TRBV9,TGTGCCAGCAGCCGGCAACATAATTCACCCCTCCACTTT,CASSRQHNSPLHF
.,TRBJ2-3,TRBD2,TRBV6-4,TGTGCCATTCCGGGACTAGCTCAAAACACAGATACGCAGTATTTT,CAIPGLAQNTDTQYF
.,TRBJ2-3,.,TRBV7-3,TGTGCCAGCAGCTCGAAGGGGGGGACAGGGCAGTATTTT,CASSSKGGTGQYF
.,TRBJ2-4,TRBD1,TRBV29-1,TGCAGCGTTGAAGGAACAGGGGGCGCAGGTCAATCCTACTTC,CSVEGTGGAGQSYF
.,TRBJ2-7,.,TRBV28,TGTGCCAGCAGGAAGGTAGGGCCCTACGAGCAGTACTTC,CASRKVGPYEQYF
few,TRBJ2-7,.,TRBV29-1,TGCAGCGTAGCCGCGGGAAGCGAGCAGTACTTC,CSVAAGSEQYF
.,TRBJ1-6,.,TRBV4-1,TGCGCCAGCAGCCAAGGGGCGCGGGGGGCGGTCGGATCACCCCTCCACTTT,CASSQGARGAVGSPLHF
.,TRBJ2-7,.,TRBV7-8,TGTGCCAGCAGCTTTAAGAGGAGCTCCTACGAGCAGTACTTC,CASSFKRSSYEQYF
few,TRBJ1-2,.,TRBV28,TGTGCCAGCAGTGATAAGTCGGACTATGGCTACACCTTC,CASSDKSDYGYTF
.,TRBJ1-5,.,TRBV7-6,TGTGCCAGCAGCTCCTCCTCTTACGGCAATCAGCCCCAGCATTTT,CASSSSSYGNQPQHF
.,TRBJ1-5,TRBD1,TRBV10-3,TGTGCCATCAGTGAAACTACAGGGGCCCGGGTCCAGCCCCAGCATTTT,CAISETTGARVQPQHF
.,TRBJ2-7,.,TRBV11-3,TGTGCCAGCAGCTTAGAGGGTGGATCCTACGAGCAGTACTTC,CASSLEGGSYEQYF
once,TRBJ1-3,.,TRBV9,TGTGCCAGCAGCGCCGGGTTAAACGGAAACACCATATATTTT,CASSAGLNGNTIYF
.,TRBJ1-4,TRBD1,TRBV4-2,TGTGCCAGCAGCCCACGGACAGGGGGCGAAAAACTGTTTTTT,CASSPRTGGEKLFF
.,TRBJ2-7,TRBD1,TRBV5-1,TGCGCCAGCAGCTTGGTTGGCGGGACAGGGGCGAGGGAGCAGTACTTC,CASSLVGGTGAREQYF
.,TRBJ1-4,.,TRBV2,TGTGCCAGCAGTGAAGCTGGCGGGGCGCTAAATGAAAAACTGTTTTTT,CASSEAGGALNEKLFF
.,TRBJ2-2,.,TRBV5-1,TGCGCCCCCCGAAGGGGGGGGCTCAATCAATCCTGGAACACCGGGGAGCTGTTTTTT,CAPRRGGLNQSWNTGELFF
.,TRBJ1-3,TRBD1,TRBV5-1,TGCGCCAGCAGCGAGACAGGGACAAACACCATATATTTT,CASSETGTNTIYF
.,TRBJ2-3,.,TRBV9,TGTGCCAGCAGCTCCTTAGGGCGAGGGTCAGATACGCAGTATTTT,CASSSLGRGSDTQYF
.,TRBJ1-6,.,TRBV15,TGTGCCACCAGCCCACAAACGGGGACCGGTTCACCCCTCCACTTT,CATSPQTGTGSPLHF
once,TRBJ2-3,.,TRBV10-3,TGTGCCATCAGCCAGGGGGGGACCCTCACAGATACGCAGTATTTT,CAISQGGTLTDTQYF
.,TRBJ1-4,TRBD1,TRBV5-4,TGTGCCAGCAGCTTGGGAGACAGGGGGGTGGAAAAACTGTTTTTT,CASSLGDRGVEKLFF
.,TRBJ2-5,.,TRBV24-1,TGTGCCACCAGTGTCTTATTCCGGGGGTCGGAGACCCAGTACTTC,CATSVLFRGSETQYF
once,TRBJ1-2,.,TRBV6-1,TGTGCCAGCAGTTTATGGACAGCCTATGGCTACACCTTC,CASSLWTAYGYTF
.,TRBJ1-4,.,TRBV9,TGTGCCAGCAGCGTAGTCGCGGGGTTTAATGAAAAACTGTTTTTT,CASSVVAGFNEKLFF
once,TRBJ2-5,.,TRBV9,TGTGCCAGCAGCCCTGGGACTGCTGGGACCCAGTACTTC,CASSPGTAGTQYF
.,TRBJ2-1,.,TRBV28,TGTGCCAGCAGTTCCTCCGGGTACAATGAGCAGTTCTTC,CASSSSGYNEQFF
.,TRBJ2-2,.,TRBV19,TGTGCCAGTAGTACGACAGGCGGCGCGAACACCGGGGAGCTGTTTTTT,CASSTTGGANTGELFF